This T cell receptor (beta chain) emerged from a study of shared clonotypes between healthy human individuals. CD45RO-negative cells were positively selected for CCR7, leaving out terminally differentiated effector memory CD45RA+ cells. The table came from immunoSEQ multiplex PCR; TCRdb's copy has only in-frame clones and leaves some out. The sample carries over 750,000 clones, 96% recorded once. The receptor was isolated from a man aged 25 to 45 in good health. Sequencing input: naive CD8+ T cells sorted from blood.

The CDR3 sequence: CASSSDEAYEQYF. CDR3 sequence (DNA): TGTGCCAGCAGCTCGGACGAAGCCTACGAGCAGTACTTC. The chain links TRBV5-6 to TRBJ2-7; no clear D gene. Trimming stripped 3 bases from V and 2 bases from J, with 9 bases between. The length of the CDR3 is 13 residues. Germline-derived CDR1 and CDR2 are SGHDT and YYEEEE.